These 15 T cell receptor beta chains came from one sample sequenced in a study of CD8 T cells in Susac syndrome. cDNA came from around 0.54 to 1 ug RNA primed by random hexamers. Using its own MiXCR run on the immunoSEQ multiplex PCR reads, TCRdb lists one record per CDR3 protein. The sample includes roughly 200,000 distinct CDR3 sequences, just under 95% seen only once; the top ten take around 0.1%. The specimen sequenced was CD4+ T cells from PBMCs. These receptors were obtained from a human donor with Susac syndrome.

J is TRBJ2-1 and V is TRBV11-2, with 10 nucleotides matching TRBD2. Germline V gives CDR1 SGHAT, CDR2 FQNNGV. The CDR3 has 17 residues. V shed 4 bases, J shed 1 base, and the junction held 7 bases outside the gene matches. As DNA, the CDR3 is TGTGCCAGCAGCTCAGGACTAGCGGAGGGGTCCTACAATGAGCAGTTCTTC. It specifies CASSSGLAEGSYNEQFF.

The chain couples TRBV12-3 or TRBV12-4 to TRBJ2-5; 11 nucleotides align to TRBD2. V shed 5 bases, J shed 0 bases, and the junction held 5 bases outside the gene matches. The CDR3 has 16 residues. The CDR3, as DNA: TGTGCCAGCAGTCCTCGGACTAGCGGGCACCAAGAGACCCAGTACTTC. As protein: CASSPRTSGHQETQYF.

This chain joins TRBV14 and TRBJ2-3; 7 bases agree with TRBD1. Germline lookup yields CDR1 SGHDN and CDR2 FVKESK. The CDR3 covers 19 residues. The ends lost 3 bases at V and 6 bases at J; junction bases unmatched: 21. DNA for the CDR3: TGTGCCAGCAGCCAGGGTTTCACCCGGACAGGCGGGTTGGTGGATACGCAGTATTTT. As protein: CASSQGFTRTGGLVDTQYF.

The rearrangement uses TRBV28 and TRBJ2-7; no clear D gene. The CDR3 is 13 amino acids. CDR1 MDHEN and CDR2 SYDVKM come from the germline V gene. Trimming left V 5 bases short and J 7 bases short, with 15 bases between. In DNA form, the CDR3 reads TGTGCCAGCAGTCCTCGGTTCGGCCGAGAGCAGTACTTC. Its protein is CASSPRFGREQYF. The whole variable domain, remainder taken from reference TRBV28 and TRBJ2-7, is DVKVTQSSRYLVKRTGEKVFLECVQDMDHENMFWYRQDPGLGLRLIYFSYDVKMKEKGDIPEGYSVSREKKERFSLILESASTNQTSMYLCASSPRFGREQYFGPGTRLTVT.

The chain employs TRBV15 and TRBJ2-5; D possibly corresponds to TRBD1 (6 bases). The V and J ends lost 5 bases and 1 base respectively, with 11 bases between them. The germline gives CDR1 LNHNV, CDR2 YYDKDF (reference sequence). CDR3 length equals 14 residues. Here the CDR3 DNA reads TGTGCCACCAGCCCCGACAGGACCCAAGAGACCCAGTACTTC. As protein: CATSPDRTQETQYF.

The J gene is TRBJ1-2, the V gene TRBV11-2; no definite D call. Germline CDR1 reads SGHAT; CDR2 reads FQNNGV. The ends were cut back, 1 base at V and 2 bases at J, with 17 bases in the middle. The CDR3 is made up of 17 amino acids. The CDR3 region is CASSLVRAVHLNYGYTF. DNA for the CDR3: TGTGCCAGCAGCTTAGTTCGTGCGGTACACCTCAACTATGGCTACACCTTC.

The chain recombines TRBV5-4 with TRBJ2-3; D is perhaps TRBD2 (5 bases). The CDR3 is 15 amino acids. Germline V gene sequence: CDR1 SGHNT, CDR2 YYREEE (reference sequence). Trimming took 0 bases from V and 1 from J, leaving 9 bases between them. The CDR3 nucleotides are TGTGCCAGCAGCTTGGCGGGATCTGGCACAGATACGCAGTATTTT. It specifies CASSLAGSGTDTQYF.

The chain joins TRBV20-1 to TRBJ1-5; D is uncertain. This CDR3 contains 13 residues. Trimming took 0 bases from V and 4 from J, leaving 7 bases between them. Germline V lookup: CDR1 DFQATT, CDR2 SNEGSKA (reference sequence). The CDR3 region is CSARDSTNQPQHF. The CDR3 DNA reads TGCAGTGCTAGAGATTCGACTAATCAGCCCCAGCATTTT.

The chain employs TRBV12-3 or TRBV12-4 and TRBJ2-7, with D possibly TRBD1 on 5 matching bases. V lost 6 bases and J lost 2, with 17 bases in between. The CDR3 is made up of 15 amino acids. The CDR3 region is CASRPRAGSAYEQYF. The CDR3 DNA reads TGTGCCAGCAGACCCCGGGCAGGGTCGGCCTACGAGCAGTACTTC.

The rearrangement joins TRBV20-1 to TRBJ2-3, with 7 bases that match TRBD2. This CDR3 contains 14 residues. J was trimmed by 0 bases and V by 6 bases; bases with no gene match: 6. CDR1 and CDR2 from the germline V gene are DFQATT and SNEGSKA (reference sequence). For the CDR3, the DNA is TGCAGTGCCCAGCGGGGAGGTAGCACAGATACGCAGTATTTT. Its translation is CSAQRGGSTDTQYF.

The J gene is TRBJ1-2, the V gene TRBV29-1; 8 bases line up with TRBD1. The CDR3 covers 15 residues. Germline assignment: CDR1 SQVTM and CDR2 ANQGSEA. Germline trimming cut 0 bases from V and 4 bases from J; bases unmatched to any gene: 7. This chain's CDR3 is CSVEESGTGLYGYTF. In nucleotides, the CDR3 is TGCAGCGTTGAAGAGAGTGGGACAGGACTCTATGGCTACACCTTC.

The chain joins TRBV20-1 to TRBJ2-2; 11 nucleotides align to TRBD2. CDR1 is DFQATT, CDR2 SNEGSKA, per germline (reference sequence). V was clipped by 6 bases and J by 4 bases; unmatched bases: 7. The CDR3 covers 15 residues. The CDR3, as DNA: TGCAGTGCCACAGAGGGGACTAGCGGCACCGGGGAGCTGTTTTTT. Residues: CSATEGTSGTGELFF.

This chain's CDR3 is CSALTHSDGYTF. The DNA for the CDR3 is TGCAGTGCCCTGACCCACTCGGATGGCTACACCTTC. The chain employs TRBV20-1 and TRBJ1-2, with unresolved D. This CDR3 comprises 12 residues. V shed 6 bases and J shed 6 bases, with 14 bases lying between them. Germline CDR1 reads DFQATT; CDR2 reads SNEGSKA (reference sequence).

This sequence joins TRBV20-1 and TRBJ1-1; a possible D gene is TRBD1 (5 bases). The V and J ends lost 0 bases and 5 bases respectively, with 10 bases between them. CDR3 length: 13 amino acids. Germline V gene data show CDR1 as DFQATT and CDR2 as SNEGSKA (reference sequence). The CDR3, as DNA: TGCAGTGCTAGAGACGACAGAAGGACTGAAGCTTTCTTT. As protein: CSARDDRRTEAFF.

The CDR3 DNA sequence: TGTGCCACCAGCAGAGATGGGGACAGGGCAACTGAAAAACTGTTTTTT. It yields the protein CATSRDGDRATEKLFF. J is TRBJ1-4 and V is TRBV15; 9 nucleotides match TRBD1. The junction had 6 bases not matched to a gene; V was cut back by 0 bases and J by 7 bases. This CDR3 is 16 amino acids long. The germline V gene encodes CDR1 LNHNV and CDR2 YYDKDF (reference sequence). The variable domain in full, completed from reference TRBV15 and TRBJ1-4, reads DAMVIQNPRYQVTQFGKPVTLSCSQTLNHNVMYWYQQKSSQAPKLLFHYYDKDFNNEADTPDNFQSRRPNTSFCFLDIRSPGLGDTAMYLCATSRDGDRATEKLFFGSGTQLSVL.